This TCR beta chain was recovered during a study of cytomegalovirus exposure and HLA in healthy donors. Study-wide results and caveats: It was 150 to 200 TCR beta chains that were listed as cytomegalovirus-associated.

With respect to this clone: As yet, its antigen is unknown.

60 Vbeta and 13 Jbeta primers were used in PCR. Clones were sequenced by immunoSEQ multiplex PCR, and TCRdb holds only the in-frame ones, with some missing. The data hold 150,000 to 200,000 clones, with nearly 80% observed a single time. The sample consisted of PBMCs. The sequence was collected from a young woman in good health and CMV-seropositive.

The CDR3 nucleotides read TGTGCCAGCAGCTTATGGCGGGAGGGGAATGAGCAGTTCTTC. It encodes CASSLWREGNEQFF. This rearrangement joins TRBV13 to TRBJ2-1; 9 bases align to TRBD2. The V and J ends lost 2 bases and 7 bases, in that order; junction bases with no gene match: 3. Germline assignment: CDR1 PRHDT and CDR2 FYEKMQ (reference sequence). The length of the CDR3 is 14 residues.